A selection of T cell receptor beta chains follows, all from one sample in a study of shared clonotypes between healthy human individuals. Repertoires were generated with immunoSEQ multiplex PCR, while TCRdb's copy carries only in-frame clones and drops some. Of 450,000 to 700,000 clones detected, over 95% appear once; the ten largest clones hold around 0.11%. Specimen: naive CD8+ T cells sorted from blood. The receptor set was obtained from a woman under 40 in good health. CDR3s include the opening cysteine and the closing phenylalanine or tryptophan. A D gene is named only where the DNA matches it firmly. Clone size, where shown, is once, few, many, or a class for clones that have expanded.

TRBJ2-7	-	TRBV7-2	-	CATLGSRWSGGPSYEQYF	TGTGCCACCCTGGGGAGTCGCTGGTCCGGGGGCCCTTCCTACGAGCAGTACTTC
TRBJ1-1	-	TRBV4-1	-	CASRENTEAFF	TGCGCCAGCAGGGAGAACACTGAAGCTTTCTTT
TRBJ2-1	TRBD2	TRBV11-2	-	CASSPLRDSGPNEQFF	TGTGCCAGCAGCCCGCTTCGGGATAGCGGGCCCAATGAGCAGTTCTTC
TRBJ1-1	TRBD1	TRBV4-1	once	CASSQAITTGVVEAFF	TGCGCCAGCAGCCAAGCCATTACGACAGGGGTCGTTGAAGCTTTCTTT
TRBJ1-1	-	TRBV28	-	CASSSREGHQNTEAFF	TGTGCCAGCAGTTCTAGGGAGGGACATCAGAACACTGAAGCTTTCTTT
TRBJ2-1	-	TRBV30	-	CAWSDMDNEQFF	TGTGCCTGGAGTGATATGGACAATGAGCAGTTCTTC
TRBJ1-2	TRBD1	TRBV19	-	CASRELAGTGGYGYTF	TGTGCCAGTAGAGAACTCGCCGGGACAGGGGGGTATGGCTACACCTTC
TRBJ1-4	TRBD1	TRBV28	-	CASSRDSFNEKLFF	TGTGCCAGCAGTAGGGACAGCTTTAATGAAAAACTGTTTTTT
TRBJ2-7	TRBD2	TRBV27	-	CASRQEGLAVDEQYF	TGTGCCAGCAGACAAGAGGGACTAGCGGTCGACGAGCAGTACTTC
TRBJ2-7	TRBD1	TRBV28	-	CASSPGQGKRYEQYF	TGTGCCAGCAGTCCCGGACAGGGGAAAAGGTACGAGCAGTACTTC
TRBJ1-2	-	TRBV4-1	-	CASSQTMTSRDKFFYGYTF	TGCGCCAGCAGCCAAACAATGACCTCCCGGGACAAATTTTTCTATGGCTACACCTTC
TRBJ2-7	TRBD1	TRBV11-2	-	CASSVTRDSPYEQYF	TGTGCCAGCAGCGTCACGAGGGACAGCCCCTACGAGCAGTACTTC
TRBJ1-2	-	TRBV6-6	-	CASIDSAGRNYGYTF	TGTGCCAGCATCGACTCAGCCGGCAGGAACTATGGCTACACCTTC
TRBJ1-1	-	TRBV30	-	CAWKRNTEAFF	TGTGCCTGGAAACGGAACACTGAAGCTTTCTTT
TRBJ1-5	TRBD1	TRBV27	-	CASSQGTGGNQPQHF	TGTGCCAGCAGTCAAGGGACAGGGGGAAATCAGCCCCAGCATTTT
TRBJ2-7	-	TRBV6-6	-	CASSYSEEPEQYF	TGTGCCAGCAGTTACTCCGAGGAACCGGAGCAGTACTTC
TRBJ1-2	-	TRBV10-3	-	CAISEITGNGYTF	TGTGCCATCAGTGAGATAACAGGGAATGGCTACACCTTC
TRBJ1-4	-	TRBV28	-	CASSFYQGATNEKLFF	TGTGCCAGCAGTTTCTATCAGGGTGCAACTAATGAAAAACTGTTTTTT
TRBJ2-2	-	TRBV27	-	CASSLTWETNTGELFF	TGTGCCAGCAGCTTGACCTGGGAAACGAACACCGGGGAGCTGTTTTTT
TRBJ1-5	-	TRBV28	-	CASMGSPNQPQHF	TGTGCCAGCATGGGGAGTCCCAATCAGCCCCAGCATTTT
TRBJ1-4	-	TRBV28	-	CASSPAGRVSEKLFF	TGTGCCAGCAGCCCAGCGGGCCGGGTGAGCGAAAAACTGTTTTTT
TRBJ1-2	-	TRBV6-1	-	CASSEAPGLVGGYTF	TGTGCCAGCAGTGAAGCGCCTGGTTTGGTTGGTGGCTACACCTTC
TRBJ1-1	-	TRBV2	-	CASSEPPGGGNTEAFF	TGTGCCAGCAGTGAGCCCCCGGGCGGGGGGAACACTGAAGCTTTCTTT
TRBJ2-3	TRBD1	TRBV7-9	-	CASSLGQGADTQYF	TGTGCCAGCAGCCTGGGACAGGGTGCAGATACGCAGTATTTT
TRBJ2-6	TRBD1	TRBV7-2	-	CASSPPGTGHTGANVLTF	TGTGCCAGCAGTCCCCCCGGGACAGGGCACACTGGGGCCAACGTCCTGACTTTC
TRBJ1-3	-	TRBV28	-	CASSPRHSGNTIYF	TGTGCCAGCAGTCCACGTCACTCTGGAAACACCATATATTTT
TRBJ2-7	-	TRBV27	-	CASSLAAEAYEQYF	TGTGCCAGCAGTTTAGCGGCAGAAGCCTACGAGCAGTACTTC
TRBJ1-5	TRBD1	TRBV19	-	CASSEDRGLYSNQPQHF	TGTGCCAGTAGCGAAGACAGGGGGCTGTATAGCAATCAGCCCCAGCATTTT
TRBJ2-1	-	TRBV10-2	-	CASISGSYEQFF	TGCGCCAGCATCTCGGGGAGCTATGAGCAGTTCTTC
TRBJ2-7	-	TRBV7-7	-	CASSPSPGRGNYEQYF	TGTGCCAGCAGCCCATCCCCCGGCCGCGGGAACTACGAGCAGTACTTC
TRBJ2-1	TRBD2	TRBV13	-	CASSAGLAGNNEQFF	TGTGCCAGCAGCGCGGGACTAGCGGGCAACAATGAGCAGTTCTTC
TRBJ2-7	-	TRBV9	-	CASSVGLIGSTYEQYF	TGTGCCAGCAGCGTGGGTCTAATCGGGTCGACCTACGAGCAGTACTTC
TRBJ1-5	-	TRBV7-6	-	CASSLAPHGPQHF	TGTGCCAGCAGCTTAGCGCCGCACGGGCCCCAGCATTTT
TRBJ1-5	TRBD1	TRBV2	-	CASRPGTGRNQPQHF	TGTGCCAGCAGACCGGGGACAGGCCGTAATCAGCCCCAGCATTTT
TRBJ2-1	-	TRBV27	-	CASSTPKNSYNEQFF	TGTGCCAGCAGCACGCCTAAAAACTCCTACAATGAGCAGTTCTTC
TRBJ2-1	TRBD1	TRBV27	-	CASSLTGGWSYNEQFF	TGTGCCAGCAGTTTAACAGGGGGCTGGTCCTACAATGAGCAGTTCTTC
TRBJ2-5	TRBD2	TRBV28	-	CASSLSRTSGRAEETQYF	TGTGCCAGCAGTTTATCCCGGACTAGCGGGAGGGCCGAGGAGACCCAGTACTTC
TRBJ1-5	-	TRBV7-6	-	CASSLDMGGNQPQHF	TGTGCCAGCAGCCTTGATATGGGGGGCAATCAGCCCCAGCATTTT
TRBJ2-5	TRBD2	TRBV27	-	CASSGREGQETQYF	TGTGCCAGCAGTGGGCGGGAGGGCCAAGAGACCCAGTACTTC
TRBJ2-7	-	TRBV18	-	CASSPGDEQYF	TGTGCCAGCTCACCAGGGGACGAGCAGTACTTC